The 10 T cell receptor beta chains presented below share a single source sample, sequenced in a study of T cells in Graves' hyperthyroidism and ophthalmopathy. Amplification targeted TCR beta CDR3 regions from RNA transcripts. The TCR CDR3 first-round RT-PCR relied on the HTBI primer set. TCRdb re-analysed the multiplex PCR reads in MiXCR, keeping a single row per CDR3 protein. The repertoire holds hundreds of thousands of distinct CDR3 sequences, with roughly 22% as singletons. The sequenced material came from blood. The receptors stem from a man aged 25 to 40 with Graves' ophthalmopathy.

Only a few counts were recorded for this clonotype. The chain has TRBV12-3 or TRBV12-4 and TRBJ1-5; maybe TRBD1 (6 bases). There are 14 residues in the CDR3. The V end lost 2 bases, the J end lost 6 bases, and 11 bases lay between the germline ends. The CDR3 DNA reads as TGTGCCAGCAGTTTAATGGGAGGGGGTCAGCCCCAGCATTTT. It specifies CASSLMGGGQPQHF.

This clonotype was detected ten times or more. The V call is TRBV11-2, the J call TRBJ2-5, with 7 bases matching TRBD2. Trimming took 1 base from V and 2 from J; bases not matched to a gene: 4. CDR1 and CDR2 (germline): SGHAT, FQNNGV. The CDR3 runs to 15 residues. CDR3 DNA sequence: TGTGCCAGCAGCTTAGGGGGAGCGGGGCAAGAGACCCAGTACTTC. Translation gives CASSLGGAGQETQYF.

As to this clonotype: A much larger clone sits a single nucleotide away, making a read error possible. V gene TRBV11-3 combines with J gene TRBJ2-7, with TRBD1 matching over 10 bases. J lost 2 bases, V lost 6 bases, and 4 bases had no gene match. CDR1 is SGHNT and CDR2 is YENEEA in the germline V gene. The CDR3 totals 14 residues. This CDR3 reads CASSQGQGAYEQYF. The CDR3 bases are TGTGCCAGCAGTCAAGGACAGGGGGCCTACGAGCAGTACTTC.

As to this clonotype: Compared with germline, one end of the junction differs, possibly owing to a read error. This chain links TRBV2 with TRBJ2-3, with TRBD1 identical over 7 bases. This CDR3 contains 19 residues. Germline V gene sequence: CDR1 SNHLY, CDR2 FYNNEI. The CDR3 reads CASSDYSRGKLGSIDTQYF. In nucleotides, the CDR3 is TGTGCCAGCAGTGATTATAGCAGGGGGAAATTGGGTAGCATAGATACGCAGTATTTT.

V and J are TRBV7-8 and TRBJ2-1; no clear D. The CDR3 covers 17 residues. Trimming cost V 1 base and J 2 bases, with 15 bases left between them. Germline V CDR1 and CDR2: SGHVS, FQNEAQ. The CDR3 loop is CASSLENLLSTYNEQFF. In DNA form, the CDR3 reads TGTGCCAGCAGCTTAGAAAATCTGCTTTCCACCTACAATGAGCAGTTCTTC.

This clonotype was observed a handful of times. V gene TRBV27 combines with J gene TRBJ1-2, with no clear D. Germline assignment: CDR1 MNHEY and CDR2 SMNVEV (reference sequence). The V gene lost 3 bases and the J gene lost 6 bases, with 14 bases spanning the gap. This CDR3 has 14 amino acids. Here the CDR3 reads CASSFSRLLDGYTF. In DNA form, the CDR3 reads TGTGCCAGCAGTTTCTCGAGGCTACTCGATGGCTACACCTTC.

This clonotype showed up just a few times. This chain connects TRBV5-1 to TRBJ2-2; D not certain. V was clipped by 0 bases and J by 7 bases, with 19 bases between them. Germline V gene data show CDR1 as SGHRS and CDR2 as YFSETQ. This CDR3 region has 17 residues. This CDR3 reads CASSLARSQGYIGELFF. As DNA, the CDR3 is TGCGCCAGCAGCTTGGCCAGAAGTCAAGGGTATATCGGGGAGCTGTTTTTT.

The genes are TRBV6-4 and TRBJ2-3, with D possibly matching TRBD2 (5 bases). CDR1 is MRHNA, CDR2 SNTAGT, per germline. Trimming removed 3 bases at V and 4 bases at J, with 11 bases between. CDR3 size: 14 residues. CDR3 loop: CASSETRAADTQYF. Written as DNA, the CDR3 is TGTGCCAGCAGTGAAACGCGGGCGGCAGATACGCAGTATTTT.

This clonotype was counted many times. The chain employs TRBV5-1 and TRBJ1-1, with 12 bases lining up with TRBD1. The CDR3 is made up of 15 amino acids. V lost 3 bases, J lost 5 bases, and 5 bases stayed unmatched. In germline, CDR1 is SGHRS, CDR2 YFSETQ. For the CDR3, the DNA is TGCGCCAGCAGCTCCGGGGGACAGGGGGCGACTGAAGCTTTCTTT. Protein product: CASSSGGQGATEAFF.

The DNA of the CDR3 is TGCGCCAGCAGCTACGAAGGGACAGGGGCCGCCAATGAGCAGTTCTTC. This gives the protein CASSYEGTGAANEQFF. The chain combines TRBV5-1 with TRBJ2-1; 10 bases align to TRBD1. Trimming removed 3 bases from V and 6 bases from J; junction bases left unmatched: 9. The CDR3 runs 16 residues. Germline V gene sequence: CDR1 SGHRS, CDR2 YFSETQ. The full variable domain, completed using reference TRBV5-1 and TRBJ2-1, is KAGVTQTPRYLIKTRGQQVTLSCSPISGHRSVSWYQQTPGQGLQFLFEYFSETQRNKGNFPGRFSGRQFSNSRSEMNVSTLELGDSALYLCASSYEGTGAANEQFFGPGTRLTVL.